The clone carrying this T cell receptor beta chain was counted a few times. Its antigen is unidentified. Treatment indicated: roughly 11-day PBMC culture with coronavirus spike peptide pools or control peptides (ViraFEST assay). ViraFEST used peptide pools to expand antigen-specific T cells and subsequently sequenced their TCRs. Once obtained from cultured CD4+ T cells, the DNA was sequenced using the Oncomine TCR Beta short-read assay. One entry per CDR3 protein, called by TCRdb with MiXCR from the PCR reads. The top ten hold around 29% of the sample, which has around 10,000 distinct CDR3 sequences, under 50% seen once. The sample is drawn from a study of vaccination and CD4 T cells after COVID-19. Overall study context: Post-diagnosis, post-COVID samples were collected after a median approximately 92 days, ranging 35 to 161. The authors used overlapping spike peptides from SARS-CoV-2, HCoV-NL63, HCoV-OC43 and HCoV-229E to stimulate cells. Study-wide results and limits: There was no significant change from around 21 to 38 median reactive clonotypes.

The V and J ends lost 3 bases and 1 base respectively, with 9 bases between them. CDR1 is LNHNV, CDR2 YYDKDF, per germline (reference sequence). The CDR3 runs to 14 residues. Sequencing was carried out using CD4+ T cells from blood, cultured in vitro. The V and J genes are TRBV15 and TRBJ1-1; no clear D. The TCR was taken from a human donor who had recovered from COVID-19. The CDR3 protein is CATSSGHQNTEAFF. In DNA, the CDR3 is TGTGCCACCAGCAGCGGTCACCAGAACACTGAAGCTTTCTTT.